Listed below are T cell receptor beta chains from one sample, sequenced in a study of blood T cell repertoires in COVID-19. Libraries were prepared by immunoSEQ multiplex PCR; TCRdb keeps only in-frame clonotypes and omits some of them. The profile covers 300,000 to 400,000 clones, with around 87% appearing a single time and around 6% taken by the ten largest. The sample taken for sequencing was peripheral blood. The source is a woman aged 45-65 years with COVID-19, enrolled during active disease. Both conserved end residues are trimmed from each CDR3. Some rows mark clone size as missing; the rest say once, few, many or name a class of expanded clone.

abundance,j_gene,v_gene,len,CDR3aa
.,TRBJ1-4,TRBV5-6,12,ASSFWGAREKLF
.,TRBJ1-5,TRBV19,15,ASSRKRDFGSNQPQH
.,TRBJ1-2,TRBV19,12,ASSIGGGIYGYT
.,TRBJ2-5,TRBV2,13,ASSQTGGPRETQY
.,TRBJ2-5,TRBV14,12,ASSQLAGEETQY
.,TRBJ1-4,TRBV3-1/TRBV3-2,13,ASSQEANAYEKLF
.,TRBJ2-7,TRBV9,13,ASSVGGLKFDEQY
.,TRBJ1-1,TRBV7-2,14,ASSIRQGTLNTEAF
.,TRBJ1-1,TRBV27,14,ASSFGPFSANTEAF
.,TRBJ1-2,TRBV6-1,13,ASKDGGQGVYGYT
.,TRBJ2-2,TRBV21-1,15,ASSKGWQGKNTGELF
.,TRBJ2-7,TRBV30,13,AWSGTGTSSYEQY
few,TRBJ2-7,TRBV15,14,ATSRDWTSLSYEQY
.,TRBJ1-1,TRBV19,12,ASSHRGRSTEAF
.,TRBJ2-7,TRBV7-2,14,ASSLGGRTGGYEQY
.,TRBJ1-4,TRBV6-6,14,ASSSITAGRNEKLF
many,TRBJ1-1,TRBV10-3,12,AISVGAANTEAF
.,TRBJ1-2,TRBV5-1,16,ASRRDPKQREDGYGYT
.,TRBJ1-2,TRBV10-3,12,AIGRQELFYGYT
.,TRBJ2-6,TRBV6-5,11,ATRTSGTTVLT